A single sample gave rise to the 5 T cell receptor beta chains below, sequenced in a study of CD8+ T cells in alopecia areata. Extraction and reverse transcription of RNA yielded cDNA as the sequencing template. This table comes from immunoSEQ multiplex PCR, and its TCRdb copy is limited to in-frame clones, with some not included. The data show about 110,000 clones, almost 60% seen once. The sequenced sample was CD8+ T cells sorted from blood. These receptors were taken from a human donor in good health.

The chain couples TRBV28 to TRBJ2-7; D unresolved. This CDR3 contains 14 residues. Looked up from germline, CDR1 is MDHEN and CDR2 is SYDVKM. With 8 bases removed from V and 3 bases from J, the gap between germline ends came to 17 bases. CDR3 sequence reads: CASQAVLRNYEQYF. The CDR3 DNA reads as TGTGCCAGCCAGGCGGTTTTAAGAAACTACGAGCAGTACTTC.

The rearrangement links TRBV7-9 to TRBJ2-4; D possibly matches TRBD1 or TRBD2 (5 bases each). Trimming shortened V by 5 bases and J by 1 base, and 24 bases separated the two germline ends. Looked up from germline, CDR1 is SEHNR and CDR2 is FQNEAQ (reference sequence). The CDR3 has 19 amino acids. CDR3 region: CASSPLLGTLGEAKNIQYF. The CDR3 bases are TGTGCCAGCAGCCCCCTATTGGGCACCCTGGGGGAGGCCAAAAACATTCAGTACTTC.

This clone turned up a few times. The rearrangement links TRBV27 to TRBJ1-1; D unclear. Germline V gene data show CDR1 as MNHEY and CDR2 as SMNVEV (reference sequence). V lost 2 bases to trimming and J lost 4 bases, with 8 bases between them. The CDR3 sequence is 13 residues long. The CDR3 region is CASSLGSSTEAFF. DNA for the CDR3: TGTGCCAGCAGTTTAGGGTCGTCCACTGAAGCTTTCTTT.

The V call is TRBV29-1, the J call TRBJ1-1, with no clear D. The CDR3 totals 12 residues. CDR1 and CDR2 from the germline V gene are SQVTM and ANQGSEA. V lost 6 bases and J 7 bases, leaving 15 bases between the germline ends. The CDR3 nucleotides are TGCAGCGTGGTCGTGCAGGCAGTTGAAGCTTTCTTT. Translating it yields CSVVVQAVEAFF.

The chain is built from TRBV2 and TRBJ1-2; perhaps TRBD1 as D (6 bases). Germline V gene data show CDR1 as SNHLY and CDR2 as FYNNEI. The V end was cut by 1 base, the J end by 4 bases, with 13 bases between. The CDR3 covers 15 residues. CDR3 in amino acids: CASSEGLGTTYGYTF. CDR3 sequence (DNA): TGTGCCAGCAGTGAAGGTCTGGGGACAACCTATGGCTACACCTTC.